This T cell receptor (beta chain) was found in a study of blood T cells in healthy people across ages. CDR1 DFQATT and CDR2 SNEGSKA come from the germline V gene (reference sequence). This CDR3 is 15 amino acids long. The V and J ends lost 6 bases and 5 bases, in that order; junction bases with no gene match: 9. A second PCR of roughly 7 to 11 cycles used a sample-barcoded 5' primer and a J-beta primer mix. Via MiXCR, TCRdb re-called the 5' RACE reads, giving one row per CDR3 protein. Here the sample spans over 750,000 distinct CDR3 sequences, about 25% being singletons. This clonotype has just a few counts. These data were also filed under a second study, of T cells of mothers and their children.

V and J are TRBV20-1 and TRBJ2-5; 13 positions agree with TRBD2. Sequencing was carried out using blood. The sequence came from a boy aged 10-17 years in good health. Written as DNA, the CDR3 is TGCAGTGCCTCCCGCACTAGCGGGGGGGCGGAGACCCAGTACTTC. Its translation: CSASRTSGGAETQYF.